This TCR beta chain was observed in a study of T cells expressing NK-cell markers. Findings of the study overall: These clonotypes, the leaders elsewhere, also led the CD3+CD56-NKG2C+ fraction in a handful of donors.

As for this clonotype: No antigen is known for it.

TCRdb reprocessed the 5' RACE reads and stores each CDR3 protein as one record, lacking DNA. Its listing shows around 110,000 distinct CDR3 sequences. The CDR3 is made up of 15 amino acids. Germline assignment: CDR1 SGHKS and CDR2 YYEKEE (reference sequence). This TCR was recovered from a woman between 18 and 75 years old in good health. The specimen was blood T cells: a sorted CD56 or NKG2C T cell subset, CD4+ or CD8+ T cells, or bulk PBMC T cells (not recorded which). The rearrangement uses TRBV5-5 and TRBJ2-5; lacking DNA, the TRBD1 call made by TCRdb goes unchecked. This CDR3 reads CASSKGQGTGETQYF.